These T cell receptor beta chains were read from a single sample in a study of blood T cell repertoires in COVID-19. Assay used: immunoSEQ multiplex PCR; TCRdb lists only in-frame clones, some missing. The repertoire includes approximately 380,000 clones, approximately 91% of them detected once, and roughly 0.9% sits in the top ten. Sample: PBMCs or T cells enriched from blood (not recorded which). The origin of the receptors is a woman in her forties who had been exposed to COVID-19. Both conserved end residues are part of each CDR3. The D gene is left open where the match is weak. Only some rows state a clone size, as once, few, many or a class for expanded clones.

j_gene: TRBJ1-3; abundance: NA; v_gene: TRBV4-3; d_gene: NA; CDR3nt: TGCGCCAGCAGCCAAGAGTTCAGGGGTTTAAACACCATATATTTT; CDR3aa: CASSQEFRGLNTIYF
j_gene: TRBJ2-5; abundance: once; v_gene: TRBV6-2/TRBV6-3; d_gene: TRBD2; CDR3nt: TGTGCCAGCAGTCGGGACTACCACACGGAGACCCAGTACTTC; CDR3aa: CASSRDYHTETQYF
j_gene: TRBJ2-7; abundance: NA; v_gene: TRBV4-1; d_gene: NA; CDR3nt: TGCGCCAGCAGCCATGCGGGGTCTCCCTACGAGCAGTACTTC; CDR3aa: CASSHAGSPYEQYF
j_gene: TRBJ1-6; abundance: NA; v_gene: TRBV7-2; d_gene: NA; CDR3nt: TGTGCCAGCAGCTTGGGGGACACACTCCTGGGTTCACCCCTCCACTTT; CDR3aa: CASSLGDTLLGSPLHF
j_gene: TRBJ1-1; abundance: NA; v_gene: TRBV30; d_gene: NA; CDR3nt: TGTGCCGGGTGGAGCCGGACAGTTTACACTGAAGCTTTCTTT; CDR3aa: CAGWSRTVYTEAFF
j_gene: TRBJ2-7; abundance: NA; v_gene: TRBV9; d_gene: TRBD2; CDR3nt: TGTGCCAGCAGCGTCGGAGGGGCTAGCGGTTCGAGGGAGCAGTACTTC; CDR3aa: CASSVGGASGSREQYF
j_gene: TRBJ2-7; abundance: NA; v_gene: TRBV18; d_gene: TRBD1; CDR3nt: TGTGCCAGCTCCCTACCAGGGGGCTACGAGCAGTACTTC; CDR3aa: CASSLPGGYEQYF
j_gene: TRBJ1-5; abundance: NA; v_gene: TRBV2; d_gene: TRBD1; CDR3nt: TGTGCCAGCGCAATTACGGGACAGGAGGATCAGCCCCAGCATTTT; CDR3aa: CASAITGQEDQPQHF
j_gene: TRBJ2-1; abundance: NA; v_gene: TRBV5-6; d_gene: NA; CDR3nt: TGTGCCAGCAGCTTGGTTTCGAGCTCCTACAATGAGCAGTTCTTC; CDR3aa: CASSLVSSSYNEQFF
j_gene: TRBJ1-2; abundance: NA; v_gene: TRBV12-3/TRBV12-4; d_gene: NA; CDR3nt: TGTGCCAGCAGCCGACAGGCTAACTATGGCTACACCTTC; CDR3aa: CASSRQANYGYTF
j_gene: TRBJ2-3; abundance: NA; v_gene: TRBV9; d_gene: NA; CDR3nt: TGTGCCAGCAGCGAGGGACTGATCCCCACAGATACGCAGTATTTT; CDR3aa: CASSEGLIPTDTQYF
j_gene: TRBJ2-3; abundance: NA; v_gene: TRBV7-8; d_gene: TRBD1; CDR3nt: TGTGCCAGCAGCTTAGGCACATACAGGGGGCGGAGGGCAGATACGCAGTATTTT; CDR3aa: CASSLGTYRGRRADTQYF
j_gene: TRBJ2-3; abundance: NA; v_gene: TRBV5-5; d_gene: TRBD2; CDR3nt: TGTGCCAGCAGCTTGATGATGTCTGGCGGGGGTGTAGATACGCAGTATTTT; CDR3aa: CASSLMMSGGGVDTQYF